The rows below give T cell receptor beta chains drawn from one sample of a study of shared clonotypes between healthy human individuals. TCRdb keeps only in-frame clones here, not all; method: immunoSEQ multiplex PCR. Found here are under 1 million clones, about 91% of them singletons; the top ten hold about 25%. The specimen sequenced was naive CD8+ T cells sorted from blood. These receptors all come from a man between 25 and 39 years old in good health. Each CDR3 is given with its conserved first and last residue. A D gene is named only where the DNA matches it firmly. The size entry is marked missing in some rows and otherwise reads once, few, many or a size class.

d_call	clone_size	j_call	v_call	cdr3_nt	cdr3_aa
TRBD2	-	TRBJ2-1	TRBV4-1	TGCGCCAGCAGCCGCGGACTAGCGGGAAACAATGAGCAGTTCTTC	CASSRGLAGNNEQFF
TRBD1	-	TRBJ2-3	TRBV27	TGTGCCAGCAGTTCGCTACTGAAAGGGGGCTTGGGAACAGATACGCAGTATTTT	CASSSLLKGGLGTDTQYF
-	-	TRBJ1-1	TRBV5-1	TGCGCCAGCAGCTCGAGTCTGGAAGGTTGGGTCACTGAAGCTTTCTTT	CASSSSLEGWVTEAFF
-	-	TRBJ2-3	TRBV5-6	TGTGCCAGCAGGCTAGGACGCACAGATACGCAGTATTTT	CASRLGRTDTQYF
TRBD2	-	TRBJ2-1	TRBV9	TGTGCCAGCAGCGCCCCGAGGGAGGGCCTGTTCCGTGAGCAGTTCTTC	CASSAPREGLFREQFF
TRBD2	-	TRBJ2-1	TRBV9	TGTGCCAGCAGCGTAGGACTAGCGGGAGTCAATGAGCAGTTCTTC	CASSVGLAGVNEQFF
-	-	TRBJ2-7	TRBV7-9	TGTGCCAGCAGCTTAGAAGGGCAGAGCTACGAGCAGTACTTC	CASSLEGQSYEQYF
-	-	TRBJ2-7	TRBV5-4	TGTGCCAGCAGCCCCGGGACACCTCACTCCTACGAGCAGTACTTC	CASSPGTPHSYEQYF
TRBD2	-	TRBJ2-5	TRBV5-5	TGTGCCAGCAGCTTACATTGGCGGGAGTCCCAAGAGACCCAGTACTTC	CASSLHWRESQETQYF
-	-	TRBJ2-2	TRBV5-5	TGTGCCAGCAGCTTGTTCACTCTTACGGGGGAGCTGTTTTTT	CASSLFTLTGELFF
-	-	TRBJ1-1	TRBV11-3	TGTGCCAGCAGCATTTCCGTTAACACTGAAGCTTTCTTT	CASSISVNTEAFF
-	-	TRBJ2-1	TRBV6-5	TGTGCCAGCAGTTACTCTGGCAGCCTCAATGAGCAGTTCTTC	CASSYSGSLNEQFF
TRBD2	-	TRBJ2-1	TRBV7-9	TGTGCCAGCAGCTTAGCCGGACTAGCGGGGGGACACGAGCAGTTCTTC	CASSLAGLAGGHEQFF
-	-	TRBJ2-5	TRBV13	TGTGCCAGCAGACAAGAGACGGGGCTAGGCCAGAGGGAGACCCAGTACTTC	CASRQETGLGQRETQYF
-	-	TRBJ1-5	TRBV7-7	TGTGCTAGCAGCGCAGGTATTTCGAAGCCCCAGCATTTT	CASSAGISKPQHF
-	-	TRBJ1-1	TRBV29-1	TGCAGCGCAGGAGATATGAACACTGAAGCTTTCTTT	CSAGDMNTEAFF
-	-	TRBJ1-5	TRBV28	TGTGCCAGCAGTTTCCGAACATCCGGACAGCCCCAGCATTTT	CASSFRTSGQPQHF
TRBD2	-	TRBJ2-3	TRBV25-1	TGTGCCAGCAGTTGGGGGACTAGCGGCACAGATACGCAGTATTTT	CASSWGTSGTDTQYF
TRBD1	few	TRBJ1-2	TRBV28	TGTGCCTCCAATCCTTCCCTCAGGGGGCCGGACTATGGCTACACCTTC	CASNPSLRGPDYGYTF
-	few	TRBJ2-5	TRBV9	TGTGCCAGCAGCGCATGGGAGTACCAAGAGACCCAGTACTTC	CASSAWEYQETQYF
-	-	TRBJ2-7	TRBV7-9	TGTGCCAGCAGCTTAGTCACGGGCGAGCAGTACTTC	CASSLVTGEQYF
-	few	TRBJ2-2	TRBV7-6	TGTGCCAGCAGCGGGGACTACACCGGGGAGCTGTTTTTT	CASSGDYTGELFF